The source of this TCR beta chain is a study of identical twins. General observations from the study: Among out-of-frame alpha sequences shared by twins, low generation probability occurred in excess.

Trimming removed 4 bases at V and 3 bases at J, with 10 bases between. In germline, CDR1 is SEHNR, CDR2 FQNEAQ (reference sequence). CDR3 length: 13 residues. TCRdb used MiXCR to reprocess the 5' RACE reads, holding one entry per CDR3 protein. The data contain about 700,000 distinct CDR3 sequences, 8% to 9% of them seen just once; the ten biggest clones take up approximately 0.94%. This clonotype was seen more than once but under ten times. The antigen remains undetermined. These data were likewise used in another study, on yellow fever vaccine responses in identical twins.

This clonotype was sampled from a woman in her late teens or twenties in good health. The chain combines TRBV7-9 with TRBJ2-7; D gene ambiguous. The sample taken for sequencing was PBMCs. Written as DNA, the CDR3 is TGTGCCAGCAGCTCAGAGATGGGCTACGAGCAGTACTTC. Protein sequence: CASSSEMGYEQYF.